This is a list of T cell receptor beta chains from one sample in a study of blood T cell repertoires in COVID-19. Sequencing was performed with immunoSEQ multiplex PCR; in TCRdb, only in-frame clones are kept and a portion is missing. The sample lists 300,000 to 500,000 clones, around 89% occurring once. The sample comprised PBMCs or T cells enriched from blood (not recorded which). The receptors stem from a woman between 25 and 40 years old with acute COVID-19. The CDR3 runs from the conserved cysteine through the conserved F or W. The D gene is left open where the match is weak. A row's size may be missing; if present it is once, few, many or a size class.

TRBV10-1,TRBJ2-5,TRBD2,.,CASSDGGGAGETQYF,TGCGCCAGCAGTGATGGCGGGGGGGCCGGAGAGACCCAGTACTTC
TRBV19,TRBJ2-2,.,.,CASSIWGVGGELFF,TGTGCCAGTAGTATTTGGGGGGTAGGCGGGGAGCTGTTTTTT
TRBV25-1,TRBJ1-1,TRBD1,once,CASSETHRGDTEAFF,TGTGCCAGCAGTGAAACTCACAGGGGGGACACTGAAGCTTTCTTT
TRBV30,TRBJ2-7,TRBD1,.,CAWSDRGDYEQYF,TGTGCCTGGAGTGACAGGGGGGACTACGAGCAGTACTTC
TRBV19,TRBJ2-6,.,.,CASSPGVVTGANVLTF,TGTGCCAGTAGCCCAGGGGTAGTGACTGGGGCCAACGTCCTGACTTTC
TRBV27,TRBJ1-6,.,.,CASRPTGGNSPLHF,TGTGCCAGCAGACCCACCGGGGGGAATTCACCCCTCCACTTT
TRBV4-1,TRBJ1-2,.,.,CASSQDGSGGYTF,TGCGCCAGCAGCCAAGACGGGTCCGGCGGCTACACCTTC
TRBV2,TRBJ1-4,TRBD1,.,CATETGGSEKLFF,TGTGCCACCGAGACAGGGGGTAGTGAAAAACTGTTTTTT
TRBV3-1/TRBV3-2,TRBJ2-4,TRBD2,.,CASSQETLAGGKTKNIQYF,TGTGCCAGCAGCCAAGAGACTCTAGCGGGGGGAAAGACCAAAAACATTCAGTACTTC
TRBV19,TRBJ1-3,TRBD1,few,CASSSYRGEAGNTIYF,TGTGCCAGTAGTTCCTACAGGGGGGAAGCTGGAAACACCATATATTTT
TRBV2,TRBJ1-2,.,.,CASWRGSPPYGYTF,TGTGCCAGCTGGCGGGGGAGCCCCCCCTATGGCTACACCTTC
TRBV6-6,TRBJ1-2,.,.,CASYSGNGYTF,TGTGCCAGCTATAGCGGTAACGGCTACACCTTC
TRBV5-1,TRBJ2-1,.,.,CASSLGGPGEQFF,TGCGCCAGCAGCTTGGGGGGGCCGGGTGAGCAGTTCTTC
TRBV25-1,TRBJ1-1,TRBD1,.,CASFPGQGAPAFF,TGTGCCAGCTTTCCGGGACAGGGGGCGCCGGCTTTCTTT
TRBV19,TRBJ1-1,.,.,CASSIAVEAFF,TGTGCCAGTAGTATAGCAGTCGAAGCTTTCTTT
TRBV21-1,TRBJ2-6,.,.,CASSREPKTGLMVSGANVLTF,TGTGCCAGCAGCAGGGAGCCAAAGACAGGGCTAATGGTCTCTGGGGCCAACGTCCTGACTTTC
TRBV30,TRBJ1-5,.,few,CAWSDLGLPLQPQHF,TGTGCCTGGAGTGACCTGGGACTCCCTCTTCAGCCCCAGCATTTT
TRBV6-2/TRBV6-3,TRBJ1-3,.,.,CASSYRGTIYF,TGTGCCAGCAGTTACCGCGGTACCATATATTTT
TRBV5-5,TRBJ1-1,.,few,CASSYITTGEAFF,TGTGCCAGCAGCTACATAACGACAGGTGAAGCTTTCTTT
TRBV19,TRBJ2-2,TRBD1,.,CASSIDKTGQGNTGELFF,TGTGCCAGTAGTATAGATAAAACCGGACAGGGGAACACCGGGGAGCTGTTTTTT
TRBV6-5,TRBJ1-1,.,.,CASSYGQRNTEAFF,TGTGCCAGCAGCTACGGACAGAGGAACACTGAAGCTTTCTTT
TRBV27,TRBJ1-5,TRBD1,once,CASGGQYSNQPQHF,TGTGCCAGCGGGGGACAGTATAGCAATCAGCCCCAGCATTTT
TRBV6-5,TRBJ2-7,.,.,CASSYSGRREQYF,TGTGCCAGCAGTTACTCAGGCAGGAGGGAGCAGTACTTC
TRBV27,TRBJ2-2,.,.,CASSFGVANTGELFF,TGTGCCAGCAGTTTCGGGGTAGCGAACACCGGGGAGCTGTTTTTT
TRBV24-1,TRBJ1-2,.,.,CATSEGDRSYGYTF,TGTGCCACCAGTGAAGGAGACAGGTCCTATGGCTACACCTTC
TRBV5-1,TRBJ2-5,TRBD2,.,CASSAGGTTQETQYF,TGCGCCAGCAGCGCGGGGGGGACGACGCAAGAGACCCAGTACTTC
TRBV9,TRBJ1-2,.,.,CASSVDSAPGYGYTF,TGTGCCAGCAGCGTGGACAGCGCGCCTGGATATGGCTACACCTTC
TRBV7-6,TRBJ2-1,TRBD1,.,CASSSQGAVYNEQFF,TGTGCCAGCAGCTCCCAGGGGGCGGTCTACAATGAGCAGTTCTTC
TRBV13,TRBJ2-6,TRBD2,.,CASSWASGSSGANVLTF,TGTGCCAGCAGCTGGGCTAGCGGGAGCTCTGGGGCCAACGTCCTGACTTTC
TRBV5-6,TRBJ2-1,.,.,CASSLGDSQFF,TGTGCCAGCAGCTTGGGGGACTCGCAGTTCTTC
TRBV6-5,TRBJ2-1,.,.,CASSQQWFGQFF,TGTGCCAGCAGCCAACAGTGGTTTGGGCAGTTCTTC
TRBV28,TRBJ1-5,TRBD1,.,CASSLSLGQGTTPQHF,TGTGCCAGCAGTTTATCACTTGGACAGGGAACGACGCCCCAGCATTTT
TRBV19,TRBJ2-7,TRBD1,.,CASSIVGDSSYEQYF,TGTGCCAGTAGTATAGTAGGGGACAGCTCCTACGAGCAGTACTTC
TRBV6-1,TRBJ1-4,.,.,CASSDFRQAANEKLFF,TGTGCCAGCAGTGATTTCCGACAGGCGGCTAATGAAAAACTGTTTTTT
TRBV5-6,TRBJ2-5,TRBD1,.,CASSSGTGFFGPQETQYF,TGTGCCAGCAGCTCCGGGACAGGGTTTTTTGGGCCCCAAGAGACCCAGTACTTC
TRBV5-1,TRBJ1-1,.,.,CASSDRDYLLAEAFF,TGCGCCAGCAGCGACCGGGACTATCTTCTCGCTGAAGCTTTCTTT
TRBV3-1/TRBV3-2,TRBJ2-7,.,.,CASSQASSYEQYF,TGTGCCAGCAGCCAAGCTAGCAGTTACGAGCAGTACTTC
TRBV9,TRBJ1-1,.,few,CASSVDPGANTEAFF,TGTGCCAGCAGCGTAGACCCAGGGGCGAACACTGAAGCTTTCTTT
TRBV29-1,TRBJ2-7,.,.,CSGGHSYEQYF,TGCAGCGGGGGACACTCCTACGAGCAGTACTTC
TRBV27,TRBJ1-1,TRBD1,.,CASSLGTGTEAFF,TGTGCCAGCAGTTTGGGGACAGGGACTGAAGCTTTCTTT
TRBV18,TRBJ1-6,TRBD1,few,CASSRSDTGANSPLHF,TGTGCCAGCTCTCGCTCGGACACAGGGGCGAATTCACCCCTCCACTTT
TRBV6-4,TRBJ2-1,.,.,CASSHELASSHNEQFF,TGTGCCAGCAGCCATGAATTAGCGAGTTCCCACAATGAGCAGTTCTTC
TRBV27,TRBJ1-3,TRBD1,once,CASSPGQPTVSGNTIYF,TGTGCCAGCAGTCCGGGACAGCCGACCGTCTCTGGAAACACCATATATTTT
TRBV5-5,TRBJ1-4,.,.,CASSLVGAGSGEKLFF,TGTGCCAGCAGCTTGGTAGGGGCCGGGTCAGGGGAAAAACTGTTTTTT
TRBV11-2,TRBJ1-1,.,once,CASSPQATGKGTEAFF,TGTGCCAGCAGCCCCCAGGCCACAGGGAAGGGCACTGAAGCTTTCTTT
TRBV9,TRBJ1-1,TRBD1,.,CASSGGQLLRNTEAFF,TGTGCCAGCAGCGGGGGACAGCTTCTAAGGAACACTGAAGCTTTCTTT
TRBV5-1,TRBJ2-3,TRBD2,.,CASSLLVAGGSTDTQYF,TGCGCCAGCAGCTTGTTAGTAGCGGGGGGTAGCACAGATACGCAGTATTTT
TRBV27,TRBJ2-7,TRBD1,.,CASSKDREGSYEQYF,TGTGCCAGCAGTAAAGACAGGGAAGGGTCCTACGAGCAGTACTTC
TRBV6-4,TRBJ1-3,.,.,CASSDGPGNTIYF,TGTGCCAGCAGCGACGGCCCTGGAAACACCATATATTTT
TRBV24-1,TRBJ2-5,.,.,CATSDYKGGGETQYF,TGTGCCACCAGTGATTATAAGGGAGGTGGGGAGACCCAGTACTTC
TRBV30,TRBJ2-3,TRBD1,.,CAWAVRGRGDTQYF,TGTGCCTGGGCCGTCAGGGGGCGAGGAGATACGCAGTATTTT
TRBV19,TRBJ1-6,.,.,CASTVGGGWSPLHF,TGTGCCAGTACCGTAGGCGGGGGTTGGTCACCCCTCCACTTT
TRBV12-3/TRBV12-4,TRBJ1-2,.,few,CASSLGSYGYTF,TGTGCCAGCAGTTTGGGCAGCTATGGCTACACCTTC
TRBV7-9,TRBJ2-6,.,.,CASSLGQLLSGANVLTF,TGTGCCAGCAGCTTAGGACAGCTCCTCTCTGGGGCCAACGTCCTGACTTTC
TRBV29-1,TRBJ2-3,TRBD2,.,CSVRSPSGRTDTQYF,TGCAGCGTTAGATCACCTAGCGGTAGGACAGATACGCAGTATTTT
TRBV19,TRBJ1-1,.,.,CASRPEAGNTEAFF,TGTGCCAGTAGGCCAGAGGCGGGGAACACTGAAGCTTTCTTT
TRBV19,TRBJ1-5,TRBD1,.,CASSILAGTGVSDQPQHF,TGTGCCAGTAGTATCCTGGCCGGGACAGGGGTCAGTGATCAGCCCCAGCATTTT
TRBV19,TRBJ2-5,TRBD2,.,CASSIDGGAGETQYF,TGTGCCAGTAGTATCGACGGGGGGGCCGGAGAGACCCAGTACTTC
TRBV2,TRBJ2-5,.,.,CASSSRWAETQYF,TGTGCCAGCAGTTCCCGCTGGGCCGAGACCCAGTACTTC
TRBV4-1,TRBJ1-2,.,.,CASSQGLGSDYGYTF,TGCGCCAGCAGCCAAGGATTGGGGAGCGACTATGGCTACACCTTC